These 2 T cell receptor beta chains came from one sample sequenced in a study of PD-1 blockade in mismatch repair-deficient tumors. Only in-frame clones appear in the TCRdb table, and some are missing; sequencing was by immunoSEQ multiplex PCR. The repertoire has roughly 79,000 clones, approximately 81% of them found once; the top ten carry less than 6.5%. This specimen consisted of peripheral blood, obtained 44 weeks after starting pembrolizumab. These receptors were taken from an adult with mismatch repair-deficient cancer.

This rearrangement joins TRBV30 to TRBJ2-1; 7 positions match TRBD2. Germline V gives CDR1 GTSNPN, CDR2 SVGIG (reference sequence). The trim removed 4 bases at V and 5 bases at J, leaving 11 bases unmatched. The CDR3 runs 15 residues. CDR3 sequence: CAWTGFTSANNEQFF. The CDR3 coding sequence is TGTGCCTGGACCGGGTTCACTAGCGCCAACAATGAGCAGTTCTTC.

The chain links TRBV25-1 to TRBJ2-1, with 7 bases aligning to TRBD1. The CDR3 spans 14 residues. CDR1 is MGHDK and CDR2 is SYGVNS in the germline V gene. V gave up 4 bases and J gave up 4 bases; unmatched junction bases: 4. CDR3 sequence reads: CASSGGQLYNEQFF. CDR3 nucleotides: TGTGCCAGCAGTGGGGGACAGCTTTACAATGAGCAGTTCTTC.